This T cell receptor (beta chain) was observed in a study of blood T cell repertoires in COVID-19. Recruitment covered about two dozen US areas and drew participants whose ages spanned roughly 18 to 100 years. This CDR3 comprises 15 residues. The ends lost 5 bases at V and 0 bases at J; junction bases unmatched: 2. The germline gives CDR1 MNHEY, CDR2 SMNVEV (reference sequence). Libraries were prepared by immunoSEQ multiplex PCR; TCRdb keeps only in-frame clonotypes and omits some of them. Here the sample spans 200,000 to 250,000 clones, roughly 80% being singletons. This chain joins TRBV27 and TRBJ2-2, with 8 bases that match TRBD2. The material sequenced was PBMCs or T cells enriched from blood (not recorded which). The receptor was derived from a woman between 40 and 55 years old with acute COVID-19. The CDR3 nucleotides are TGTGCCAGCAGTGGTAGCGGGACGAACACCGGGGAGCTGTTTTTT. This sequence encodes CASSGSGTNTGELFF.